Below are 26 T cell receptor beta chains sequenced from a single sample in a study of blood T cell repertoires in COVID-19 (dated by TCRdb to the early 2020s). To prepare the library, the immunoSEQ multiplex PCR assay was applied. Drawn from immuneACCESS, this table holds only the in-frame rearrangements with V and J called that TCRdb kept. Clones are partly lost; checked studies trace under half to an unresolved V gene and leave the rest unexplained. The sample table contains about 380,000 clones; only one count was recorded for 85% of them. More than 3% of the sample belongs to the ten largest clones. Sequenced material: peripheral blood. These receptors came from a woman aged 18 to 35 with acute or convalescent COVID-19.

The V gene is TRBV12-3 or TRBV12-4, the J gene TRBJ2-7, with D possibly TRBD1 on 5 matching bases. There are 12 residues in the CDR3. Trimming pared 5 bases from V and 5 bases from J, leaving 10 bases between. In DNA, the CDR3 is TGTGCCAGCAGTAACAGGCCGGACGAGCAGTACTTC. Protein product: CASSNRPDEQYF.

This chain joins TRBV5-6 and TRBJ2-2; D is unresolved. The CDR3 spans 15 residues. Germline-derived CDR1 and CDR2 are SGHDT and YYEEEE. The V end lost 5 bases, the J end lost 4 bases, and 15 bases lay between the germline ends. CDR3 nucleotide sequence: TGTGCCAGCAGAAGCTATATCTCGAGCACCGGGGAGCTGTTTTTT. Translation gives CASRSYISSTGELFF.

This chain connects TRBV19 to TRBJ1-1; 10 nucleotides align to TRBD1. The CDR3 sequence is 16 residues long. The ends lost 4 bases at V and 12 bases at J; junction bases unmatched: 17. Germline lookup yields CDR1 LNHDA and CDR2 SQIVND (reference sequence). CDR3 nucleotide sequence: TGTGCCAGTAGTAAAAACGCCCAGACAGGGGGCGGGGAAACTTTCTTT. Its translation: CASSKNAQTGGGETFF.

This clone has a single count. Other DNA sequences of this sample code for an identical CDR3. The chain links TRBV6-5 to TRBJ2-7, with D perhaps TRBD2 (6 bases). Germline assignment: CDR1 MNHEY and CDR2 SVGAGI. The CDR3 sequence is 12 residues long. Trimming pared 7 bases from V and 4 bases from J, leaving 11 bases between. CDR3 sequence (DNA): TGTGCCAGCATGGGGGGAAGATACGAGCAGTACTTC. Encoded protein: CASMGGRYEQYF.

The table lists this clone with a few counts. The rearrangement joins TRBV11-2 to TRBJ1-3, with unresolved D. Germline V gene data show CDR1 as SGHAT and CDR2 as FQNNGV. Trimming shortened V by 2 bases and J by 0 bases, and 8 bases separated the two germline ends. The CDR3 is 15 residues long. CDR3 nucleotides: TGTGCCAGCAGCTTACCCCTAAGCTCTGGAAACACCATATATTTT. Amino acids: CASSLPLSSGNTIYF.

The chain combines TRBV5-6 with TRBJ1-1; no reliable D call. CDR1 is SGHDT and CDR2 is YYEEEE in the germline V gene. CDR3 length: 14 residues. Trimming removed 5 bases from V and 4 bases from J, with 15 bases in between. The CDR3 coding sequence is TGTGCCAGCAGACACGAGTCGGGGAGCACTGAAGCTTTCTTT. Its protein is CASRHESGSTEAFF. Full variable domain (remainder filled in from reference TRBV5-6 and TRBJ1-1): DAGVTQSPTHLIKTRGQQVTLRCSPKSGHDTVSWYQQALGQGPQFIFQYYEEEERQRGNFPDRFSGHQFPNYSSELNVNALLLGDSALYLCASRHESGSTEAFFGQGTRLTVV.

This chain links TRBV29-1 with TRBJ2-5; TRBD2 might be the D (7 bases). V shed 4 bases and J shed 5 bases, with 17 bases lying between them. Germline V CDR1 and CDR2: SQVTM, ANQGSEA. CDR3 size: 14 residues. CDR3 sequence (DNA): TGCAGCGTTGTAACATGGGGGGGCAGTGAGACCCAGTACTTC. As protein: CSVVTWGGSETQYF.

The chain uses TRBV2 and TRBJ2-7; TRBD1 aligns across 8 bases. There are 12 residues in the CDR3. The ends lost 6 bases at V and 6 bases at J; junction bases unmatched: 4. Germline V gene sequence: CDR1 SNHLY, CDR2 FYNNEI. In DNA form, the CDR3 reads TGTGCCAGCAGGAATACAGGGGGCGAGCAGTACTTC. Amino acids: CASRNTGGEQYF. The entire variable domain, with the rest obtained from reference TRBV2 and TRBJ2-7, is as follows: EPEVTQTPSHQVTQMGQEVILRCVPISNHLYFYWYRQILGQKVEFLVSFYNNEISEKSEIFDDQFSVERPDGSNFTLKIRSTKLEDSAMYFCASRNTGGEQYFGPGTRLTVT.

The rearrangement joins TRBV30 to TRBJ1-4; a possible D gene is TRBD1 (6 bases). The CDR3 contains 16 residues. CDR1 is GTSNPN and CDR2 is SVGIG in the germline V gene (reference sequence). V dropped 5 bases and J dropped 7 bases, with 23 bases sitting between them. CDR3 nucleotide sequence: TGTGCCTGGGATCAGGGGCCGGCGGCTTCCGGTGAAAAACTGTTTTTT. This translates into CAWDQGPAASGEKLFF.

In the case of this clone: Other DNA sequences in the sample encode the same CDR3. This rearrangement joins TRBV2 to TRBJ1-6; D call uncertain. The CDR3 has 11 residues. CDR1 and CDR2 from the germline V gene are SNHLY and FYNNEI. V lost 7 bases to trimming and J lost 6 bases, with 4 bases between them. The CDR3 region is CASTFNSPLHF. CDR3 sequence (DNA): TGTGCCAGCACCTTTAATTCACCCCTCCACTTT.

The chain recombines TRBV3-1 (or the pseudogene TRBV3-2) with TRBJ2-6; D uncertain. The V end lost 3 bases, the J end lost 0 bases, and 9 bases lay between the germline ends. CDR3 length: 16 residues. The germline V gene has CDR1 LGHDT and CDR2 YNNKEL (reference sequence). This chain's CDR3 is CASSHLSYSGANVLTF. CDR3 nucleotides: TGTGCCAGCAGCCACCTAAGTTACTCTGGGGCCAACGTCCTGACTTTC.

V and J are TRBV5-6 and TRBJ1-1, with D uncertain. This CDR3 contains 12 residues. Trimming pared 2 bases from V and 4 bases from J, leaving 6 bases between. Germline CDR1 and CDR2: SGHDT and YYEEEE. The CDR3 loop reads CASSLYSTEAFF. In DNA form, the CDR3 reads TGTGCCAGCAGCTTATACTCCACTGAAGCTTTCTTT.

This sequence joins TRBV19 and TRBJ1-1, with D perhaps matching TRBD1 (5 bases). The CDR3 totals 13 residues. Trimming pared 5 bases from V and 4 bases from J, leaving 11 bases between. CDR1 and CDR2 (germline): LNHDA, SQIVND (reference sequence). In DNA, the CDR3 is TGTGCCAGTAGTTTGATGGGGGGCACTGAAGCTTTCTTT. Translated: CASSLMGGTEAFF.

The J gene is TRBJ2-7, the V gene TRBV5-1; D might be TRBD1 (5 bases). The CDR3 totals 16 residues. Germline V CDR1 and CDR2: SGHRS, YFSETQ. The V gene lost 0 bases and the J gene lost 2 bases, with 15 bases spanning the gap. The CDR3 DNA sequence: TGCGCCAGCAGCTTGGCTGGCAGGGAAGTCCCCTACGAGCAGTACTTC. It codes for CASSLAGREVPYEQYF.

The chain uses TRBV6-5 and TRBJ1-2; TRBD1 is a possible D gene (5 bases). The CDR3 sequence is 13 residues long. Looked up from germline, CDR1 is MNHEY and CDR2 is SVGAGI. V was trimmed by 6 bases and J by 6 bases, leaving 14 bases between them. The CDR3 here is CASRRQSAHGYTF. The CDR3 DNA is TGTGCCAGCAGAAGACAGTCCGCCCATGGCTACACCTTC.

The chain uses TRBV19 and TRBJ1-1, with a tentative D call TRBD1 (5 bases). The germline V gene has CDR1 LNHDA and CDR2 SQIVND (reference sequence). Trimming stripped 4 bases from V and 3 bases from J, with 24 bases between. The CDR3 runs to 18 residues. CDR3 sequence reads: CASSTPGLDVGMYTEAFF. CDR3 sequence (DNA): TGTGCCAGTAGTACGCCGGGACTAGATGTGGGAATGTACACTGAAGCTTTCTTT.

The CDR3 nucleotides read TGTGCCAGCAGCCGGACAGCGGGGGGCTACACCTTC. It yields the protein CASSRTAGGYTF. The genes are TRBV5-6 and TRBJ1-2; TRBD1 might be the D (6 bases). The germline CDR1 and CDR2 sequences are SGHDT and YYEEEE. The CDR3 runs to 12 residues. The germline V and J ends were trimmed by 4 bases and 8 bases, with 12 bases remaining between them.

The rearrangement links TRBV9 to TRBJ1-6; TRBD1 matches 8 bases. J lost 7 bases, V lost 3 bases, and 6 bases had no gene match. From germline, CDR1 is SGDLS and CDR2 YYNGEE. The CDR3 runs 15 residues. The CDR3 DNA sequence: TGTGCCAGCAGCGACCGACAGGGGATCAATTCACCCCTCCACTTT. Amino acids: CASSDRQGINSPLHF.

V gene TRBV2 combines with J gene TRBJ1-1; perhaps TRBD1 as D (6 bases). Trimming took off 2 bases at V and 0 bases at J, with 16 bases between the two ends. Germline V gene data show CDR1 as SNHLY and CDR2 as FYNNEI. The CDR3 runs 17 residues. CDR3 sequence: CASSERAGAGVNTEAFF. The CDR3 coding sequence is TGTGCCAGCAGTGAAAGAGCAGGGGCGGGGGTGAACACTGAAGCTTTCTTT.

The chain couples TRBV27 to TRBJ1-4; unclear D gene. Germline-derived CDR1 and CDR2 are MNHEY and SMNVEV (reference sequence). V lost 1 base and J 0 bases, leaving 6 bases between the germline ends. This CDR3 spans 15 amino acids. CDR3 region: CASSLFGATNEKLFF. The CDR3 DNA reads TGTGCCAGCAGTTTATTCGGTGCAACTAATGAAAAACTGTTTTTT. Supplemented by reference TRBV27 and TRBJ1-4, the full variable domain reads EAQVTQNPRYLITVTGKKLTVTCSQNMNHEYMSWYRQDPGLGLRQIYYSMNVEVTDKGDVPEGYKVSRKEKRNFPLILESPSPNQTSLYFCASSLFGATNEKLFFGSGTQLSVL.

CDR3 DNA: TGTGCCAGCAGACAGGGGGCTTCGGGTGGCTACACCTTC. Protein product: CASRQGASGGYTF. This chain joins TRBV5-5 and TRBJ1-2; 9 nucleotides line up with TRBD1. The germline V gene encodes CDR1 SGHKS and CDR2 YYEKEE (reference sequence). V was pared by 5 bases and J by 7 bases, with 6 bases of the junction left unmatched. The CDR3 spans 13 residues.

The CDR3 DNA reads as TGTGCCAGCAGCCCCAACCCTGGGCCCCTCGAGCAGTACTTC. This gives the protein CASSPNPGPLEQYF. V and J are TRBV4-2 and TRBJ2-7; D uncertain. V dropped 4 bases and J dropped 6 bases, with 16 bases sitting between them. Germline CDR1 and CDR2: LGHNA and YNFKEQ. This CDR3 comprises 14 residues.

The CDR3 reads CASRPPGNTEAFF. The CDR3 DNA is TGTGCCAGCAGGCCCCCAGGGAACACTGAAGCTTTCTTT. The chain recombines TRBV6-5 with TRBJ1-1; D is ambiguous. The V gene's germline CDR1 is MNHEY and CDR2 SVGAGI. The ends were cut back, 6 bases at V and 1 base at J, with 9 bases in the middle. The CDR3 is 13 amino acids.

The chain employs TRBV6-1 and TRBJ1-4; 8 bases are shared with TRBD1. This CDR3 region has 16 residues. The germline V gene has CDR1 MNHNS and CDR2 SASEGT. Germline trimming cut 3 bases from V and 6 bases from J; bases unmatched to any gene: 9. This chain's CDR3 is CASSEPRQGRHEKLFF. In nucleotides, the CDR3 is TGTGCCAGCAGTGAGCCCCGACAGGGGCGTCATGAAAAACTGTTTTTT.

The rearrangement links TRBV6-1 to TRBJ1-4; 10 positions agree with TRBD1. V dropped 1 base and J dropped 8; count of bases not matched to a gene: 7. This CDR3 is 16 amino acids long. Germline values: CDR1 MNHNS, CDR2 SASEGT. DNA of the CDR3: TGTGCCAGCAGTGAAGGGGCCGGGACAGGGGAAGAAAAACTGTTTTTT. This codes for CASSEGAGTGEEKLFF.

CDR3 amino acids: CASSQRGRGDQETQYF. The CDR3, as DNA: TGCGCCAGCAGCCAAAGAGGGCGGGGGGATCAAGAGACCCAGTACTTC. The chain employs TRBV4-1 and TRBJ2-5; TRBD2 matches 8 bases. With 2 bases clipped from V and 2 bases from J, the junction kept 7 bases outside the gene matches. There are 16 residues in the CDR3. Germline V gene lookup returns CDR1 MGHRA and CDR2 YSYEKL.